A selection of T cell receptor beta chains follows, all from one sample in a study of blood T cell repertoires in COVID-19. Produced via immunoSEQ multiplex PCR; TCRdb's table is partial and in-frame only. This sample has 150,000 to 200,000 clones, with about four fifths found just once. What was sequenced was peripheral blood. Receptors were obtained from a human donor with acute or convalescent COVID-19. The donor label of this sample is uncertain. The CDR3 runs from the conserved cysteine through the conserved F or W. D genes are given only for firm matches. Clone sizes are given selectively: once, few, many, or a class where the clone is expanded.

cdr3_aa: CASSLYASGRTYEQYF
cdr3_nt: TGTGCCAGCAGTTTATATGCTAGCGGGAGAACCTACGAGCAGTACTTC
clone_size: -
j_call: TRBJ2-7
v_call: TRBV28
d_call: TRBD2

cdr3_aa: CASSYGQGKGTETQYF
cdr3_nt: TGTGCCAGCAGTTACGGGCAGGGGAAGGGAACAGAGACCCAGTACTTC
clone_size: once
j_call: TRBJ2-5
v_call: TRBV6-6
d_call: -

cdr3_aa: CASSSTSTDTQYF
cdr3_nt: TGTGCCAGCAGTTCGACTAGCACAGATACGCAGTATTTT
clone_size: -
j_call: TRBJ2-3
v_call: TRBV28
d_call: -

cdr3_aa: CASAWTGGFDEQYF
cdr3_nt: TGCGCCAGCGCTTGGACAGGGGGCTTCGACGAGCAGTACTTC
clone_size: -
j_call: TRBJ2-7
v_call: TRBV5-1
d_call: TRBD1

cdr3_aa: CASSIGDRVIYGYTF
cdr3_nt: TGTGCCAGTAGTATTGGGGACAGGGTGATCTATGGCTACACCTTC
clone_size: -
j_call: TRBJ1-2
v_call: TRBV19
d_call: TRBD1

cdr3_aa: CASSERREGYGYTF
cdr3_nt: TGTGCCAGCAGCGAACGCAGGGAAGGCTATGGCTACACCTTC
clone_size: -
j_call: TRBJ1-2
v_call: TRBV3-1/TRBV3-2
d_call: -

cdr3_aa: CASSYLPQPGGEAFF
cdr3_nt: TGTGCCAGCAGTTACTTACCCCAGCCGGGAGGTGAAGCTTTCTTT
clone_size: -
j_call: TRBJ1-1
v_call: TRBV6-6
d_call: -

cdr3_aa: CASMRGTSGRDTQYF
cdr3_nt: TGTGCCAGCATGCGTGGGACTAGCGGGAGGGATACGCAGTATTTT
clone_size: -
j_call: TRBJ2-3
v_call: TRBV28
d_call: TRBD2

cdr3_aa: CATSRVGQGETQYF
cdr3_nt: TGTGCCACCAGCAGAGTAGGGCAGGGAGAGACCCAGTACTTC
clone_size: -
j_call: TRBJ2-5
v_call: TRBV15
d_call: -

cdr3_aa: CASSPQGPLPGANVLTF
cdr3_nt: TGTGCCAGCAGTCCACAGGGACCCCTCCCTGGGGCCAACGTCCTGACTTTC
clone_size: -
j_call: TRBJ2-6
v_call: TRBV27
d_call: -

cdr3_aa: CASSSPTGRGEQYF
cdr3_nt: TGTGCCAGCAGCTCGCCGACCGGCAGGGGCGAGCAGTACTTC
clone_size: -
j_call: TRBJ2-7
v_call: TRBV5-4
d_call: -

cdr3_aa: CASSEAQLAGADTQYF
cdr3_nt: TGTGCCAGCAGTGAAGCGCAACTAGCGGGAGCAGATACGCAGTATTTT
clone_size: -
j_call: TRBJ2-3
v_call: TRBV6-1
d_call: TRBD2

cdr3_aa: CASSRGGDRDTEAFF
cdr3_nt: TGTGCCAGTAGTAGGGGAGGGGACCGGGACACTGAAGCTTTCTTT
clone_size: -
j_call: TRBJ1-1
v_call: TRBV19
d_call: -

cdr3_aa: CASSFYTDTQYF
cdr3_nt: TGTGCCAGCAGTTTTTACACAGATACGCAGTATTTT
clone_size: -
j_call: TRBJ2-3
v_call: TRBV12-3/TRBV12-4
d_call: -

cdr3_aa: CASSPRGGTSAPNEQFF
cdr3_nt: TGTGCCAGCAGCCCTAGGGGGGGGACTAGCGCCCCCAATGAGCAGTTCTTC
clone_size: -
j_call: TRBJ2-1
v_call: TRBV11-3
d_call: TRBD2

cdr3_aa: CSVAPVVYNEQFF
cdr3_nt: TGCAGCGTTGCTCCGGTAGTCTACAATGAGCAGTTCTTC
clone_size: -
j_call: TRBJ2-1
v_call: TRBV29-1
d_call: -

cdr3_aa: CASSLSGAGELFF
cdr3_nt: TGTGCCAGCAGTTTAAGCGGGGCCGGGGAGCTGTTTTTT
clone_size: -
j_call: TRBJ2-2
v_call: TRBV12-3/TRBV12-4
d_call: TRBD2

cdr3_aa: CASSVDRTYGYTF
cdr3_nt: TGTGCCAGCAGCGTGGACAGGACCTATGGCTACACCTTC
clone_size: -
j_call: TRBJ1-2
v_call: TRBV6-5
d_call: TRBD1

cdr3_aa: CATGAQASNQPQHF
cdr3_nt: TGTGCCACCGGAGCACAGGCTAGCAATCAGCCCCAGCATTTT
clone_size: -
j_call: TRBJ1-5
v_call: TRBV19
d_call: -

cdr3_aa: CASSDLAWETQYF
cdr3_nt: TGTGCCAGCAGTGATCTAGCGTGGGAGACCCAGTACTTC
clone_size: -
j_call: TRBJ2-5
v_call: TRBV2
d_call: -

cdr3_aa: CASSLGLGSGLNEQFF
cdr3_nt: TGTGCCAGCAGCTTAGGGCTAGGAAGCGGGCTCAATGAGCAGTTCTTC
clone_size: -
j_call: TRBJ2-1
v_call: TRBV7-2
d_call: -

cdr3_aa: CASSLGQAKVYGQYF
cdr3_nt: TGTGCCAGCAGCCTAGGACAGGCGAAGGTTTACGGGCAGTACTTC
clone_size: -
j_call: TRBJ2-7
v_call: TRBV5-8
d_call: TRBD1